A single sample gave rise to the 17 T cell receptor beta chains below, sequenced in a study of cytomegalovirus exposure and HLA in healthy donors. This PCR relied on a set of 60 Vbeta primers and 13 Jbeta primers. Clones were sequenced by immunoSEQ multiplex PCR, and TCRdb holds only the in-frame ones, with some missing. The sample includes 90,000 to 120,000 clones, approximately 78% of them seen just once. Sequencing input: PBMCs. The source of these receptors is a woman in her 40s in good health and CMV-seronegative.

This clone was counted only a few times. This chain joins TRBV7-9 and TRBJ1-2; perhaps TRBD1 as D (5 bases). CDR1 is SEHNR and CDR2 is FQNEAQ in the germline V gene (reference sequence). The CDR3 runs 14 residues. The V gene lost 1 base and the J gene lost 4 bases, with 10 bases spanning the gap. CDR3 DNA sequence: TGTGCCAGCAGCTTAGAGGGGTGGGCCTATGGCTACACCTTC. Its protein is CASSLEGWAYGYTF.

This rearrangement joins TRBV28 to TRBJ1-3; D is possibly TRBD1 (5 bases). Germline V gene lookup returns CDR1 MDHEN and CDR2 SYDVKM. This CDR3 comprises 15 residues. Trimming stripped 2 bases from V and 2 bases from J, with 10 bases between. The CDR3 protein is CASSLGGSAGNTIYF. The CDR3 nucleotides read TGTGCCAGCAGTTTAGGGGGGTCGGCTGGAAACACCATATATTTT.

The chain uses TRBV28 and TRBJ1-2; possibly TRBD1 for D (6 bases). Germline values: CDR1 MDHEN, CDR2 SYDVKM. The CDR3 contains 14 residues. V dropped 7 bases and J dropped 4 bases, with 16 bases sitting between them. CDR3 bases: TGTGCCAGCACCCCAGGGGAGGGGGTCTATGGCTACACCTTC. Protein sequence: CASTPGEGVYGYTF.

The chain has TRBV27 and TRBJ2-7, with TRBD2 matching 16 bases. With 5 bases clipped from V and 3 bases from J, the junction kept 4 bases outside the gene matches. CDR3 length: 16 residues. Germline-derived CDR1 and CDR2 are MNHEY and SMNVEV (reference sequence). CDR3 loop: CASSGGLAGGGYEQYF. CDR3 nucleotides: TGTGCCAGCAGTGGGGGACTAGCGGGAGGGGGCTACGAGCAGTACTTC.

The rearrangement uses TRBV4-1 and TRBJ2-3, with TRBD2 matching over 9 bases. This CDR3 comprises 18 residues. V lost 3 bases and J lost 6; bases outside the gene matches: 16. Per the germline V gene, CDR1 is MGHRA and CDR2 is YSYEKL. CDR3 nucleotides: TGCGCCAGCAGCCACAGGAACCGGCGGGAGGGTGTGGACGATACGCAGTATTTT. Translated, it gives CASSHRNRREGVDDTQYF.

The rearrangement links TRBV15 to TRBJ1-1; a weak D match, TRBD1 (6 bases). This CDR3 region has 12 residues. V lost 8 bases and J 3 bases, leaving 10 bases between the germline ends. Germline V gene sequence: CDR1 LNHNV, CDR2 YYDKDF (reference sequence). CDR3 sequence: CATGGADTEAFF. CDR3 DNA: TGTGCCACCGGGGGGGCGGACACTGAAGCTTTCTTT.

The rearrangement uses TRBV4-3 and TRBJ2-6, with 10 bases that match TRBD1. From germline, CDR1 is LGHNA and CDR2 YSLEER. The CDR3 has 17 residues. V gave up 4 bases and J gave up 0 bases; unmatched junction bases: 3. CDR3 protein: CASSPRDRGSGANVLTF. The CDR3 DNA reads TGCGCCAGCAGCCCTCGGGACAGGGGCTCTGGGGCCAACGTCCTGACTTTC.

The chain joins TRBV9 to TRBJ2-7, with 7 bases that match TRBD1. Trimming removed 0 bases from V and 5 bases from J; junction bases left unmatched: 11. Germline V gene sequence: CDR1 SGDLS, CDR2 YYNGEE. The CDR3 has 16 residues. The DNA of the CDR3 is TGTGCCAGCAGCGTAGGCGGTAGGGGGCTGGCTGACGAGCAGTACTTC. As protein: CASSVGGRGLADEQYF.

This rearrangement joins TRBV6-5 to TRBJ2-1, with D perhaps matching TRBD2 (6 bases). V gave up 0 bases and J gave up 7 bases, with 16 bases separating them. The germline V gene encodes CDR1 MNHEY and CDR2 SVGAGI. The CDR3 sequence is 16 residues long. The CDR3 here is CASSYSDTLGGNEQFF. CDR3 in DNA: TGTGCCAGCAGTTACTCGGACACTCTCGGAGGGAATGAGCAGTTCTTC.

In nucleotides, the CDR3 is TGTGCCAGCATTTTTGGGGCAGAGCAGTACTTC. Translating it yields CASIFGAEQYF. V gene TRBV27 combines with J gene TRBJ2-7; possible D gene TRBD1, 5 bases. Germline V gives CDR1 MNHEY, CDR2 SMNVEV (reference sequence). The V end was cut by 7 bases, the J end by 7 bases, with 11 bases between. This CDR3 has 11 amino acids.

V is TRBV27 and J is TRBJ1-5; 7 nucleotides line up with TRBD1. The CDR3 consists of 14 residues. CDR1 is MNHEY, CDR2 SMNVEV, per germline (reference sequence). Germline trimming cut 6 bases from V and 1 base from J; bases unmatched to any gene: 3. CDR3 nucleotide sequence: TGTGCCAGCAGCCTGACAGGGAGCAATCAGCCCCAGCATTTT. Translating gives CASSLTGSNQPQHF.

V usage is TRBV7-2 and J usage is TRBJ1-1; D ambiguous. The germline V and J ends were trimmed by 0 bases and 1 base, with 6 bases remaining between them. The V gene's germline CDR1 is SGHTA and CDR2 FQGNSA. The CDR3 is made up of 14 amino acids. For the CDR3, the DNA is TGTGCCAGCAGCTTAGCTCTCCCGAACACTGAAGCTTTCTTT. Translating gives CASSLALPNTEAFF.

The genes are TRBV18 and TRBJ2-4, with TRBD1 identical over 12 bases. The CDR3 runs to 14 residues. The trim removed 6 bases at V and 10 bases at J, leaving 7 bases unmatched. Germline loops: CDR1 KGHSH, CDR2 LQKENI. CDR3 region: CASSPRDRGLIQYF. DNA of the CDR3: TGTGCCAGCTCGCCCCGGGACAGGGGGCTTATTCAGTACTTC.

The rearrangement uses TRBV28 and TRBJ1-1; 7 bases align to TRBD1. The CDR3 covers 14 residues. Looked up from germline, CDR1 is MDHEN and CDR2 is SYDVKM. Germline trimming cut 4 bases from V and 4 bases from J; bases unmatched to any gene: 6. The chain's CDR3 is CASSSTGSVTEAFF. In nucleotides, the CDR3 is TGTGCCAGCAGTTCGACAGGGTCGGTCACTGAAGCTTTCTTT.

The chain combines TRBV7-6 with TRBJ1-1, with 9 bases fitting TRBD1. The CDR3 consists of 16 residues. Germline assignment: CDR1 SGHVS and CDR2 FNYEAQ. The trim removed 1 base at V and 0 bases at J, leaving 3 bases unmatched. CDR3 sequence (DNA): TGTGCCAGCAGCTTAGGGGGGACAGGGATGAACACTGAAGCTTTCTTT. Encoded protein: CASSLGGTGMNTEAFF. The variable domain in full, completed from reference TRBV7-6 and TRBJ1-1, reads GAGVSQSPRYKVTKRGQDVALRCDPISGHVSLYWYRQALGQGPEFLTYFNYEAQQDKSGLPNDRFSAERPEGSISTLTIQRTEQRDSAMYRCASSLGGTGMNTEAFFGQGTRLTVV.

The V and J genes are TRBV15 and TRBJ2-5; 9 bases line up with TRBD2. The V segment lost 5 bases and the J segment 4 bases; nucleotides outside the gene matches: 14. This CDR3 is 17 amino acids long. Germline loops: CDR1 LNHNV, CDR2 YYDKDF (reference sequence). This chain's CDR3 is CATSSRGGLAGRETQYF. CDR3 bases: TGTGCCACCAGCTCCCGCGGGGGGCTAGCGGGGCGAGAGACCCAGTACTTC.

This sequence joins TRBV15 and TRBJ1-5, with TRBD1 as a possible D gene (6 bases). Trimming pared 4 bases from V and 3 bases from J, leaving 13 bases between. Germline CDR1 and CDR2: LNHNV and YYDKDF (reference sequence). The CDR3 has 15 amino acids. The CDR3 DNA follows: TGTGCCACCAGCATTTCGAACAGGGTCAATCAGCCCCAGCATTTT. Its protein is CATSISNRVNQPQHF. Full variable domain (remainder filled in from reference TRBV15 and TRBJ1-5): DAMVIQNPRYQVTQFGKPVTLSCSQTLNHNVMYWYQQKSSQAPKLLFHYYDKDFNNEADTPDNFQSRRPNTSFCFLDIRSPGLGDTAMYLCATSISNRVNQPQHFGDGTRLSIL.